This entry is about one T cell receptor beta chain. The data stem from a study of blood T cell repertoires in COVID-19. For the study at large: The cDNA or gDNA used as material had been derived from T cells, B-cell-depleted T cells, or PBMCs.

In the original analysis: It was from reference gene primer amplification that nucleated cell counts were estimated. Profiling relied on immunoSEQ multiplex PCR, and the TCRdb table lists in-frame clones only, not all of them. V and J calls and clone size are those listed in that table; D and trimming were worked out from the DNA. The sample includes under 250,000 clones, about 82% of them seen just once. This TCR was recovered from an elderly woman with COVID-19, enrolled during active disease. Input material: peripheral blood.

CDR3 coding DNA: TGTGCCAGCAGTAGTCGACAGGGAATGAACACTGAAGCTTTCTTT. This codes for CASSSRQGMNTEAFF. The genes are TRBV7-9 and TRBJ1-1, with 7 bases lining up with TRBD1. Trimming removed 6 bases from V and 0 bases from J; junction bases left unmatched: 7. The CDR3 is made up of 15 amino acids. Germline loops: CDR1 SEHNR, CDR2 FQNEAQ (reference sequence).